In this sample, the clone carrying this TCR beta chain turned up many times. The antigen is undetermined. The sample belongs to a study of T cells in Graves' hyperthyroidism and ophthalmopathy. Study overall: Peripheral blood specimens were obtained at initial diagnosis, prior to any treatment. General study points: Among thyroid clonotypes expanded above 0.001, most also appeared in blood. Ophthalmopathy prediction by the model preceded onset by a median approximately 5.9 months.

Diagnosis rested on symptoms, serum thyroxine and TRAb, thyroid ultrasound, and orbital computed tomography. RNA transcripts served as the template for amplifying TCR beta CDR3 regions. When the TCR CDR3 underwent first-round RT-PCR, the HTBI primer set was used. From the multiplex PCR reads, TCRdb called clonotypes with MiXCR, one entry per CDR3 protein. In the table there are about 96,000 distinct CDR3 sequences, around 50% of which are singletons. The CDR3 has 9 residues. V shed 6 bases and J shed 10 bases, with 6 bases lying between them. The germline CDR1 and CDR2 sequences are KGHSH and LQKENI. Sequencing was done on a sample of blood. The chain has TRBV18 and TRBJ2-5; D not certain. The sequence was obtained from a middle-aged woman with Graves' hyperthyroidism. The CDR3 region is CASSWGQYF. The CDR3 bases are TGTGCCAGCTCCTGGGGCCAGTACTTC.